This T cell receptor (beta chain) was observed in a study of T-cell memory formation after mild COVID-19. Looking at the study overall: Clusters of TCRs were largely donor specific. Findings and limits, study-wide: Some responding clones appeared in pre-infection memory, suggesting cross-reactive memory joined. Specificity for SARS-CoV-2 was not confirmed among the second-wave clones peaking on day 37.

A 5'RACE reaction primed in the constant segment made cDNA libraries of TCR alpha and TCR beta, and these carried sample barcodes and UMIs. Via MiXCR, TCRdb re-called the 5' RACE reads, giving one row per CDR3 protein. This table holds 380,000 or so distinct CDR3 sequences, about an eighth found once. Germline V CDR1 and CDR2: MNHEY, SVGAGI. The CDR3 is 16 residues long. V was pared by 1 base and J by 8 bases, with 15 bases between. This clonotype has a count of ten or more. Its antigen remains unknown. The source material was PBMCs or a T cell subset sorted from them (not recorded which). This sequence joins TRBV6-5 and TRBJ1-6, with a tentative D call TRBD1 (6 bases). This TCR was sampled from a young man who had mild COVID-19 (a few samples of this study predate the infection). Cell type and time point are not known. The CDR3 region has the DNA TGTGCCAGCAGTTACTACCCAGGGGCCGCCCATTCACCCCTCCACTTT. This sequence encodes CASSYYPGAAHSPLHF.